This TCR beta chain was identified during a study of cytomegalovirus exposure and HLA in healthy donors. The CDR3 is 16 residues long. V lost 0 bases to trimming and J lost 3 bases, with 15 bases between them. Germline loops: CDR1 MNHEY, CDR2 SMNVEV (reference sequence). PCR amplification relied on 60 Vbeta primers (plus 13 Jbeta primers). The protocol was immunoSEQ multiplex PCR, while the TCRdb copy is restricted to in-frame clones and leaves out a portion. The table includes approximately 140,000 clones, approximately 84% detected once. It was healthy bone marrow donors who served as donors. Sequencing used PBMCs. This receptor was taken from a woman under 30 in good health and CMV-seronegative. The V gene is TRBV27, the J gene TRBJ2-7, with a tentative D call TRBD1 (6 bases). CDR3 in amino acids: CASSLSRGDKHYEQYF. The CDR3 bases are TGTGCCAGCAGTTTATCGCGTGGGGACAAGCACTACGAGCAGTACTTC.